This TCR beta chain stems from a study of graft-versus-host responses after intestinal transplantation. Study-wide context: Anti-thymocyte globulin served as induction for all recipients, who then took tacrolimus and steroids for approximately three years.

Assay used: immunoSEQ multiplex PCR; TCRdb lists only in-frame clones, some missing. Of over 75,000 clones listed, around 89% are singletons. Germline CDR1 DFQATT, CDR2 SNEGSKA (reference sequence). Trimming cost V 5 bases and J 6 bases, with 5 bases left between them. The CDR3 runs to 10 residues. About this clone itself: What it binds is not known.

The sample here was unstimulated CD4+ T cells sorted from spleen or lymph node cells, taken before transplant. This clonotype was sampled from a human donor who was the organ donor for an intestinal transplant. The rearrangement uses TRBV20-1 and TRBJ2-1; D not certain. CDR3 DNA sequence: TGCAGTGCTGCCGGCAATGAGCAGTTCTTC. It encodes CSAAGNEQFF.